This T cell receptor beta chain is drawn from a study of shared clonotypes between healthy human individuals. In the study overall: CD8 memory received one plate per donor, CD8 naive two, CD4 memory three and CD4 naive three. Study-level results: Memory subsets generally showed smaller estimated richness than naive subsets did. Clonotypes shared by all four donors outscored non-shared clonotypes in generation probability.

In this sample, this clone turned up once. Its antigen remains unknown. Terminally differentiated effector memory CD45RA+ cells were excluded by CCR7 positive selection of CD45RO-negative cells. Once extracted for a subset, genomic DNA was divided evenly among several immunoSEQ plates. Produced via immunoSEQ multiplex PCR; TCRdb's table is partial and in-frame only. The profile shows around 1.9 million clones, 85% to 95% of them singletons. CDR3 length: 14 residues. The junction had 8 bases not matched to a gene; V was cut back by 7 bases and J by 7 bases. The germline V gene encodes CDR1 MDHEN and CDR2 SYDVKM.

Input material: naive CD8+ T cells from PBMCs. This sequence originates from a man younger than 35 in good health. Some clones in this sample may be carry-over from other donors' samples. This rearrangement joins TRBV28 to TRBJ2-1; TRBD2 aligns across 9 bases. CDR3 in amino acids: CASKRASGKNEQFF. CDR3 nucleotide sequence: TGTGCCAGCAAGCGGGCTAGCGGGAAGAATGAGCAGTTCTTC.